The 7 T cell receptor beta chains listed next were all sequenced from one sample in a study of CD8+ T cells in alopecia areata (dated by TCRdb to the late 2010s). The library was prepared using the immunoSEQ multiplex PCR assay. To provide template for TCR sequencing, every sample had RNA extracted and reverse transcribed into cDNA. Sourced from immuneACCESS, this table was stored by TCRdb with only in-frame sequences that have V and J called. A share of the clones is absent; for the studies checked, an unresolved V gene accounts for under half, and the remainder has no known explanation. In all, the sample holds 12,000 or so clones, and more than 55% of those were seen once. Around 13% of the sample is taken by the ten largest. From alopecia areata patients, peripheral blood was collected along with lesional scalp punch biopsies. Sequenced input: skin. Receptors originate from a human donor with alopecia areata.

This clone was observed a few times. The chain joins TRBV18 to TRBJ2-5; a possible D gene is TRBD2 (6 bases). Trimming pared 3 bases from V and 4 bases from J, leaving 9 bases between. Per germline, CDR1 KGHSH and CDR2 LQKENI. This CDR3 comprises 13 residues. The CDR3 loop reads CASSPGGRETQYF. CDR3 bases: TGTGCCAGCTCACCCGGAGGGCGAGAGACCCAGTACTTC.

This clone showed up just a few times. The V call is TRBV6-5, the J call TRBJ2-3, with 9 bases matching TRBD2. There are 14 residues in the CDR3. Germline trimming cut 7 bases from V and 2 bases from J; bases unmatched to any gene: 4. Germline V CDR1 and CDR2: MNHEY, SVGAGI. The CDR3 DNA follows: TGTGCCAGCACCCGCGGGGGGGCCACAGATACGCAGTATTTT. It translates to CASTRGGATDTQYF.

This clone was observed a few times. The CDR3 sequence: CASRDSSGNTIYF. The CDR3 DNA is TGTGCCAGCAGGGACAGCTCTGGAAACACCATATATTTT. The gene calls are TRBV6-5 and TRBJ1-3; possibly TRBD1 for D (6 bases). Germline V gives CDR1 MNHEY, CDR2 SVGAGI. V was shortened by 6 bases and J by 0 bases, with 6 bases between the two germline ends. CDR3 length: 13 amino acids.

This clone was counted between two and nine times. CDR3 coding DNA: TGTGCCAGCTCTGAGGGGGTCGGCGACACCGGGGAGCTGTTTTTT. Its protein product is CASSEGVGDTGELFF. J is TRBJ2-2 and V is TRBV6-5; possible D gene TRBD1, 6 bases. V was cut by 8 bases and J by 3 bases, with 16 bases left in between. CDR3 length: 15 amino acids. Germline CDR1 MNHEY, CDR2 SVGAGI.

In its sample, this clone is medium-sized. The CDR3 sequence: CASSSSGQQETQYF. CDR3 sequence (DNA): TGTGCCAGCAGCTCCAGTGGACAACAAGAGACCCAGTACTTC. This sequence joins TRBV7-2 and TRBJ2-5, with a tentative D call TRBD1 (5 bases). The germline CDR1 and CDR2 sequences are SGHTA and FQGNSA. This CDR3 comprises 14 residues. Trimming took 4 bases from V and 2 from J, leaving 11 bases between them.

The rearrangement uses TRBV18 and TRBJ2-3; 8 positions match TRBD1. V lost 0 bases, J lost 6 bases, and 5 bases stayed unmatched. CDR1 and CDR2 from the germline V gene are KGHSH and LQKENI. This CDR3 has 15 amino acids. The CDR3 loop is CASSPPFQGADTQYF. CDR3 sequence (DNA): TGTGCCAGCTCACCACCGTTTCAGGGGGCGGATACGCAGTATTTT.

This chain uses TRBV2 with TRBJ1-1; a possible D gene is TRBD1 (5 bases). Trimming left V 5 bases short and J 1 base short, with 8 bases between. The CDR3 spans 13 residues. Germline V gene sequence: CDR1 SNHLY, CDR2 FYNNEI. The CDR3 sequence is CASSPQGNTEAFF. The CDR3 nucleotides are TGTGCCAGCAGTCCCCAGGGGAACACTGAAGCTTTCTTT.